One sample yielded the 21 T cell receptor beta chains listed below, sequenced in a study of early T cells in non-severe SARS-CoV-2 infection. TCRdb reanalysed the 5' RACE reads using MiXCR and keeps one entry per CDR3 protein. The sample lists around 78,000 distinct CDR3 sequences; 9.5% to 13% were seen once. The starting material was whole blood, obtained at baseline. Every receptor here comes from an adult who was a healthcare worker with PCR-confirmed SARS-CoV-2 infection or an uninfected control (not recorded which).

There are a few counts of this clonotype. The chain links TRBV6-4 to TRBJ2-1; D gene ambiguous. Germline-derived CDR1 and CDR2 are MRHNA and SNTAGT. The CDR3 has 13 amino acids. Trimming stripped 4 bases from V and 5 bases from J, with 9 bases between. DNA of the CDR3: TGTGCCAGCAGTGTTTCCTCAGACAATGAGCAGTTCTTC. This codes for CASSVSSDNEQFF.

This clonotype has just a few counts. The DNA for the CDR3 is TGTGCCAGCATGGGGAGCGAGGGCGGGGAGCTGTTTTTT. The encoded protein is CASMGSEGGELFF. The gene calls are TRBV2 and TRBJ2-2; maybe TRBD2 (5 bases). The CDR3 has 13 residues. The germline CDR1 and CDR2 sequences are SNHLY and FYNNEI. Trimming cost V 7 bases and J 7 bases, with 13 bases left between them.

This clonotype has at least ten counts. The CDR3 sequence: CASSRGTGYDEQFF. The CDR3 coding sequence is TGTGCCAGCAGCCGCGGGACAGGGTACGATGAGCAGTTCTTC. The chain is built from TRBV6-2 or TRBV6-3 and TRBJ2-1; 9 bases align to TRBD1. Germline V gene lookup returns CDR1 MNHEY and CDR2 SVGEGT. The CDR3 runs 14 residues. V was pared by 6 bases and J by 8 bases, with 8 bases of the junction left unmatched.

This clonotype showed up just a few times. The genes are TRBV6-1 and TRBJ1-2, with D possibly TRBD1 on 6 matching bases. Between the trimmed V and J ends, which lost 8 bases and 3 bases, there was a span of 10 bases. Germline lookup yields CDR1 MNHNS and CDR2 SASEGT. CDR3 length: 12 amino acids. The CDR3 protein is CASGRGDYGYTF. The CDR3 DNA reads as TGTGCCAGCGGGAGGGGGGACTATGGCTACACCTTC.

The chain carries TRBV30 and TRBJ2-3, with unresolved D. This CDR3 has 13 amino acids. V lost 3 bases and J 1 base, leaving 8 bases between the germline ends. The germline CDR1 and CDR2 sequences are GTSNPN and SVGIG (reference sequence). The chain's CDR3 is CAWRDLGTDTQYF. CDR3 DNA: TGTGCCTGGAGGGACCTCGGCACAGATACGCAGTATTTT. Filled out from reference TRBV30 and TRBJ2-3, the complete variable domain reads SQTIHQWPATLVQPVGSPLSLECTVEGTSNPNLYWYRQAAGRGLQLLFYSVGIGQISSEVPQNLSASRPQDRQFILSSKKLLLSDSGFYLCAWRDLGTDTQYFGPGTRLTVL.

This clonotype was counted only a few times. V gene TRBV3-1 combines with J gene TRBJ2-3; D not certain. There are 16 residues in the CDR3. V was trimmed by 0 bases and J by 0 bases, leaving 10 bases between them. Germline V gene lookup returns CDR1 LGHDT and CDR2 YNNKEL (reference sequence). As DNA, the CDR3 is TGTGCCAGCAGCCAAGACGCAGGCCGGAGCACAGATACGCAGTATTTT. Its translation: CASSQDAGRSTDTQYF.

This clonotype was found a few times. The chain couples TRBV20-1 to TRBJ1-2, with a tentative D call TRBD1 (6 bases). V was clipped by 3 bases and J by 0 bases, with 14 bases between them. Germline CDR1 and CDR2: DFQATT and SNEGSKA (reference sequence). This CDR3 contains 15 residues. The CDR3 sequence: CSASPGTGTNYGYTF. The CDR3 DNA is TGCAGTGCTAGCCCCGGTACAGGGACTAACTATGGCTACACCTTC.

This clonotype was seen a few times. This sequence joins TRBV6-5 and TRBJ1-5; TRBD1 aligns across 7 bases. The CDR3 is 15 residues long. Looked up from germline, CDR1 is MNHEY and CDR2 is SVGAGI. The V segment lost 5 bases and the J segment 6 bases; nucleotides outside the gene matches: 10. The CDR3 loop is CASSAGTAESQPQHF. CDR3 sequence (DNA): TGTGCCAGCAGTGCCGGGACAGCAGAGAGTCAGCCCCAGCATTTT.

The V and J genes are TRBV12-3 or TRBV12-4 and TRBJ2-7, with D perhaps TRBD1 or TRBD2 (5 bases each). The CDR3 sequence is 14 residues long. V lost 7 bases, J lost 0 bases, and 13 bases lay in between. The CDR3 spells CASTRDLTSYEQYF. The CDR3 nucleotides are TGTGCCAGCACCCGGGACCTGACCTCCTACGAGCAGTACTTC.

Of note for this clonotype: A much larger clone differs from this one at a single base, so this may be a read error. V gene TRBV6-2 or TRBV6-3 combines with J gene TRBJ2-3; TRBD1 matches at 8 bases. The length of the CDR3 is 18 residues. Germline lookup yields CDR1 MNHEY and CDR2 SVGEGT. CDR3 DNA: TGTGCCAACAGTTACGACAGGGACAGGCGGTGGGGCACAGATACGCAGTATTTT. It yields the protein CANSYDRDRRWGTDTQYF.

There are a few counts of this clonotype. The rearrangement uses TRBV4-3 and TRBJ1-1; D is ambiguous. The CDR3 is made up of 15 amino acids. The germline gives CDR1 LGHNA, CDR2 YSLEER. Between the trimmed V and J ends, which lost 0 bases and 5 bases, there was a span of 13 bases. The CDR3 bases are TGCGCCAGCAGCCAAGATCGTAGCGAACGAACTGAAGCTTTCTTT. It is translated as CASSQDRSERTEAFF.

In this sample, this clonotype turned up many times. This sequence joins TRBV10-3 and TRBJ1-6, with D unresolved. CDR1 ENHRY and CDR2 SYGVKD come from the germline V gene. Trimming took off 0 bases at V and 11 bases at J, with 23 bases between the two ends. The CDR3 spans 18 residues. The CDR3 here is CAISESSIPGPERTPLHF. In DNA form, the CDR3 reads TGTGCCATCAGTGAGTCATCAATTCCGGGCCCCGAAAGGACACCCCTCCACTTT.

The chain employs TRBV30 and TRBJ1-6; D uncertain. The germline V gene encodes CDR1 GTSNPN and CDR2 SVGIG (reference sequence). V was clipped by 5 bases and J by 6 bases, with 14 bases between them. The CDR3 runs to 14 residues. CDR3 protein: CAWGSIWGNSPLHF. The CDR3 region has the DNA TGTGCCTGGGGGAGTATCTGGGGTAATTCACCCCTCCACTTT.

In this sample, this clonotype turned up a few times. The chain joins TRBV3-2 to TRBJ1-1; the table gives TRBD1 as D, unverified against the DNA. TRBV3-2 is classified as a pseudogene. This CDR3 spans 16 amino acids. The chain's CDR3 is CASNPLDRAQNTEAFF. In DNA, the CDR3 is TGTGCCAGCAACCCTTTGGACAGGGCCCAGAACACTGAAGCTTTCTTT.

This clonotype was detected ten times or more. The CDR3 sequence: CSARTGYSYEQYF. CDR3 in DNA: TGCAGTGCTCGCACAGGGTACTCCTACGAGCAGTACTTC. This chain links TRBV20-1 with TRBJ2-7; D possibly corresponds to TRBD1 (6 bases). The CDR3 length is 13 residues. V was pared by 5 bases and J by 0 bases, with 11 bases between. Per the germline V gene, CDR1 is DFQATT and CDR2 is SNEGSKA (reference sequence).

This sequence joins TRBV5-1 and TRBJ2-3, with unresolved D. Germline V CDR1 and CDR2: SGHRS, YFSETQ. Trimming pared 3 bases from V and 2 bases from J, leaving 13 bases between. The CDR3 totals 15 residues. CDR3: CASSSLGAVTDTQYF. CDR3 DNA sequence: TGCGCCAGCAGCTCACTGGGCGCGGTCACAGATACGCAGTATTTT.

There are many counts of this clonotype. The rearrangement joins TRBV5-1 to TRBJ2-1; unclear D gene. Germline values: CDR1 SGHRS, CDR2 YFSETQ. With 1 base removed from V and 8 bases from J, the gap between germline ends came to 4 bases. This CDR3 comprises 11 residues. The CDR3 DNA is TGCGCCAGCAGCTTGCTATATGAGCAGTTCTTC. Its protein is CASSLLYEQFF.

This clonotype was recorded a few times. CDR3 in amino acids: CASSLDSSYNEQFF. The CDR3 bases are TGCGCCAGCAGCCTGGACTCAAGCTACAATGAGCAGTTCTTC. The V gene is TRBV5-1, the J gene TRBJ2-1; D possibly corresponds to TRBD2 (5 bases). Trimming removed 4 bases at V and 3 bases at J, with 11 bases between. Germline V lookup: CDR1 SGHRS, CDR2 YFSETQ. CDR3 length: 14 amino acids.

This clonotype was recorded at least ten times. The chain carries TRBV11-2 and TRBJ2-1; 8 bases line up with TRBD1. The CDR3 loop spans 14 amino acids. Losses at the gene ends were 4 bases for V and 5 bases for J; bases not matched to a gene: 4. The germline CDR1 and CDR2 sequences are SGHAT and FQNNGV. The CDR3 loop is CASSSRDRNNEQFF. CDR3 nucleotide sequence: TGTGCCAGCAGCTCTCGGGACAGGAACAATGAGCAGTTCTTC.

This clonotype appeared many times. The chain employs TRBV7-8 and TRBJ2-3, with a tentative D call TRBD2 (5 bases). Trimming took off 6 bases at V and 0 bases at J, with 13 bases between the two ends. The CDR3 totals 15 residues. The germline CDR1 and CDR2 sequences are SGHVS and FQNEAQ. The CDR3 DNA reads TGTGCCAGCAGTTCTAGCTCGACTAGCACAGATACGCAGTATTTT. It yields the protein CASSSSSTSTDTQYF.

This clonotype has ten or more counts. The chain is built from TRBV9 and TRBJ2-5, with a tentative D call TRBD2 (6 bases). Germline V gives CDR1 SGDLS, CDR2 YYNGEE. V lost 0 bases to trimming and J lost 7 bases, with 10 bases between them. The CDR3 length is 13 residues. The CDR3 DNA reads as TGTGCCAGCAGCGTAGCTCCGGAGGGGACCCAGTACTTC. Residues: CASSVAPEGTQYF.